This T cell receptor (beta chain) originates from a study of cytomegalovirus exposure and HLA in healthy donors. Researchers ran the PCR with 60 Vbeta and 13 Jbeta primers. TCRdb's copy holds only in-frame clones and misses some; the assay was immunoSEQ multiplex PCR. Of roughly 140,000 clones in the sample, around 84% were seen once. The study's findings and limits: It was reported that TCR beta sequences correctly inferred the HLA-A and HLA-B alleles for most subjects. Other equally common chains were less clonally expanded than HLA-associated TCR beta chains, a later analysis showed.

With 3 bases clipped from V and 0 bases from J, the junction kept 11 bases outside the gene matches. The CDR3 length is 20 residues. The germline gives CDR1 LGHNA, CDR2 YNFKEQ. This clone was observed once. Its antigen is not identified. Sequences were obtained from PBMCs. V usage is TRBV4-2 and J usage is TRBJ2-3; 14 positions agree with TRBD2. The receptor's source is a boy aged 2 to 10 in good health and CMV-seronegative. CDR3 sequence (DNA): TGTGCCAGCAGCCATCCCTCGGGGACTAGCGGGGGATTTAGCACAGATACGCAGTATTTT. Amino acids: CASSHPSGTSGGFSTDTQYF.